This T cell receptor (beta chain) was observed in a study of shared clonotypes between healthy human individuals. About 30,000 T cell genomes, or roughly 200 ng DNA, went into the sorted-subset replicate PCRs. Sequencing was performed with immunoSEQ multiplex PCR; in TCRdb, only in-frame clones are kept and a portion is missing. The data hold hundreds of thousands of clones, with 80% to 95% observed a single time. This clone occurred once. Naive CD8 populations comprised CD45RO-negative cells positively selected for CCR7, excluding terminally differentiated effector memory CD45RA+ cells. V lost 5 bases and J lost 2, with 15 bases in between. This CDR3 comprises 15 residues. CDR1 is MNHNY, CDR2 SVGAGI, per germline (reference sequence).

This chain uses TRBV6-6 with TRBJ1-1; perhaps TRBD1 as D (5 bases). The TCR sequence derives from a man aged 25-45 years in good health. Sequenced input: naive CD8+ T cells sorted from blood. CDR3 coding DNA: TGTGCCAGCAGTCAGGGCACTGATTTTAACACTGAAGCTTTCTTT. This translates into CASSQGTDFNTEAFF.